The present TCR beta chain was sequenced within a study of blood T cell repertoires in COVID-19. Overall study: Sites across the United States, Italy and Spain contributed samples from acute and convalescent COVID-19.

Measured with immunoSEQ multiplex PCR; TCRdb has only the in-frame clones, and not every one. Among about 240,000 clones listed, about 81% were seen once. V dropped 4 bases and J dropped 3 bases, with 14 bases sitting between them. CDR3 length: 15 residues. Germline values: CDR1 MNHEY, CDR2 SVGAGI. This TCR was recovered from a woman in her sixties with active or convalescent COVID-19. The J gene is TRBJ2-3, the V gene TRBV6-5; the D gene is possibly TRBD1 (6 bases). Sequencing used peripheral blood. DNA for the CDR3: TGTGCCAGCAGTTCCAGGGGTGGTGGGACAGATACGCAGTATTTT. It translates to CASSSRGGGTDTQYF.